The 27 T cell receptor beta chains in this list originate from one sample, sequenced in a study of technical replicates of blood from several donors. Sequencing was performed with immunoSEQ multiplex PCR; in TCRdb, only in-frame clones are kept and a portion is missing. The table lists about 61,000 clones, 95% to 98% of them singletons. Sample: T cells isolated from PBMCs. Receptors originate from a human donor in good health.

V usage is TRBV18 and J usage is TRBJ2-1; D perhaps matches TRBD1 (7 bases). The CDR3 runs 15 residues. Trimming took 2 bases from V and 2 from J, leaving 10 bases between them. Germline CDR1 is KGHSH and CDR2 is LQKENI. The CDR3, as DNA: TGTGCCAGCTCACCAGCGGGACAGACCTACAATGAGCAGTTCTTC. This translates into CASSPAGQTYNEQFF.

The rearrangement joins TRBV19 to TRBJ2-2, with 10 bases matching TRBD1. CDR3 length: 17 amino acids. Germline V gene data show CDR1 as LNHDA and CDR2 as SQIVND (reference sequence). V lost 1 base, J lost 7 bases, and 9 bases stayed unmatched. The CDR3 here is CASSIGTGGIFSGELFF. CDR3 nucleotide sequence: TGTGCCAGTAGTATAGGGACAGGGGGGATTTTTAGCGGGGAGCTGTTTTTT.

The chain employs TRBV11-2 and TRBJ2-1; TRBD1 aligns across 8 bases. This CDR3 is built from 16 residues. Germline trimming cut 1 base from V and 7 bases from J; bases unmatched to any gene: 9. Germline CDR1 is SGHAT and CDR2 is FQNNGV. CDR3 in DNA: TGTGCCAGCAGCTTAGTCTATGGGACAGGTAGAAATGAGCAGTTCTTC. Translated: CASSLVYGTGRNEQFF.

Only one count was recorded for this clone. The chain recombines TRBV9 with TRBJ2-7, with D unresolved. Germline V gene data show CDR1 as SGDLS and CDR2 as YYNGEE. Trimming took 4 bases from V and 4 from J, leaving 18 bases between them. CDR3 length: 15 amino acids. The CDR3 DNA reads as TGTGCCAGCAGCCCAGAGACACAGTATATGTACGAGCAGTACTTC. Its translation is CASSPETQYMYEQYF.

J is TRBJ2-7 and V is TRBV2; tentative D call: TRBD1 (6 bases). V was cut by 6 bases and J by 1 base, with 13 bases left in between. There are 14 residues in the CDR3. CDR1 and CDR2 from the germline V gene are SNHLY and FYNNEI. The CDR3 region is CASSSVDSSYEQYF. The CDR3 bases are TGTGCCAGCAGCTCTGTGGACAGTTCCTACGAGCAGTACTTC. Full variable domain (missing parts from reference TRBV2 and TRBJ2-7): EPEVTQTPSHQVTQMGQEVILRCVPISNHLYFYWYRQILGQKVEFLVSFYNNEISEKSEIFDDQFSVERPDGSNFTLKIRSTKLEDSAMYFCASSSVDSSYEQYFGPGTRLTVT.

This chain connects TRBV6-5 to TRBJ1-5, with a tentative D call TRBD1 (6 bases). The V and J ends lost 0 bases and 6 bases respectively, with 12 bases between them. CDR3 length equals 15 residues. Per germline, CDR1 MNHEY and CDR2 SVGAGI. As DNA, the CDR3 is TGTGCCAGCAGTTACTCGAAACAGGGTGCTCAGCCCCAGCATTTT. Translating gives CASSYSKQGAQPQHF.

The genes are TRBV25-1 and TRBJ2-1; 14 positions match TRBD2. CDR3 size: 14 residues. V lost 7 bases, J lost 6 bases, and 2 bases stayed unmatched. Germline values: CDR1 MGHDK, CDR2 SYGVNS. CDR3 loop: CASIGLAGGNEQFF. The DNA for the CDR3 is TGTGCCAGCATAGGACTAGCGGGAGGCAATGAGCAGTTCTTC.

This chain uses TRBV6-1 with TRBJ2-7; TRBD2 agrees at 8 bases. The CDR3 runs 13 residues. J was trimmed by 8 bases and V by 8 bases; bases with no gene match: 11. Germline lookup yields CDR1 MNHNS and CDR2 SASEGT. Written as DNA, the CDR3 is TGTGCCAGCCGTCGGGAGCGGGAGATTAAGCAGTACTTC. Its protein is CASRREREIKQYF.

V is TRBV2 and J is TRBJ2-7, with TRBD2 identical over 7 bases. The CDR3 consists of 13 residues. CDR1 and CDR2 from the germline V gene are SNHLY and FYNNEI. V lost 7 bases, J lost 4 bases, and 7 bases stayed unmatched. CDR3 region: CASKRISGYEQYF. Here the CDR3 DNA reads TGTGCCAGCAAGAGGATTAGCGGGTACGAGCAGTACTTC.

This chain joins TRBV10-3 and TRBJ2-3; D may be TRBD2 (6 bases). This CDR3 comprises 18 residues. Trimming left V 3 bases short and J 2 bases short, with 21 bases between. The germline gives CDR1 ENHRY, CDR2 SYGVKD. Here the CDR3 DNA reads TGTGCCATCAGTGAAGTTGGCGGGAAATCATTAAACACAGATACGCAGTATTTT. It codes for CAISEVGGKSLNTDTQYF.

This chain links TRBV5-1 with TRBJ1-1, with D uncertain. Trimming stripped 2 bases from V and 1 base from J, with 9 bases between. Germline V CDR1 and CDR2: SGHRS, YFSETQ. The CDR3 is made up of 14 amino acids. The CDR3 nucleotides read TGCGCCAGCAGCTTTCTGGCAGGGAACACTGAAGCTTTCTTT. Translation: CASSFLAGNTEAFF. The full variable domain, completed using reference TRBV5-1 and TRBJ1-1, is KAGVTQTPRYLIKTRGQQVTLSCSPISGHRSVSWYQQTPGQGLQFLFEYFSETQRNKGNFPGRFSGRQFSNSRSEMNVSTLELGDSALYLCASSFLAGNTEAFFGQGTRLTVV.

DNA of the CDR3: TGTGCCAGCAGCCCCACAGGGGCCCTGAACACTGAAGCTTTCTTT. As protein: CASSPTGALNTEAFF. The chain is built from TRBV13 and TRBJ1-1; 7 positions agree with TRBD1. The germline gives CDR1 PRHDT, CDR2 FYEKMQ (reference sequence). The V gene end was trimmed by 5 bases and the J gene end by 0 bases; junction bases not matched to a gene: 6. The CDR3 has 15 residues.

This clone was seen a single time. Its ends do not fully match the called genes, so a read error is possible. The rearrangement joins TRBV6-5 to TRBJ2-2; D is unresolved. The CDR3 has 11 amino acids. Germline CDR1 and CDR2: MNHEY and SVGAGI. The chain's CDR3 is CATSSPGELFF. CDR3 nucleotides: TGTGCCACCAGTAGCCCCGGGGAGCTGTTTTTT.

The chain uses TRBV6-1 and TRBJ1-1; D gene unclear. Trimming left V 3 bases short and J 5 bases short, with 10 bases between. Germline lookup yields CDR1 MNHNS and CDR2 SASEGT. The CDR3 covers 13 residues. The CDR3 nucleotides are TGTGCCAGCAGTGACTCGGGTTGGACTGAAGCTTTCTTT. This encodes CASSDSGWTEAFF.

The CDR3 is CASKDIRGGVEDTQYF. CDR3 DNA sequence: TGCGCCAGCAAAGATATACGGGGGGGGGTAGAAGATACGCAGTATTTT. The chain is built from TRBV10-2 and TRBJ2-3; TRBD2 matches at 8 bases. Germline V gene data show CDR1 as WSHSY and CDR2 as SAAADI. Trimming cost V 7 bases and J 5 bases; bases outside gene matches: 14. The CDR3 is 16 amino acids.

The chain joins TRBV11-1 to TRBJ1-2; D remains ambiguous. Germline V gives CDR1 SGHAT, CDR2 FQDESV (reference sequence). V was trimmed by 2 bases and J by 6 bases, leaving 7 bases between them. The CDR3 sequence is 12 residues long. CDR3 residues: CASSLRGDGYTF. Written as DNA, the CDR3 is TGTGCCAGCAGCTTACGTGGAGATGGCTACACCTTC.

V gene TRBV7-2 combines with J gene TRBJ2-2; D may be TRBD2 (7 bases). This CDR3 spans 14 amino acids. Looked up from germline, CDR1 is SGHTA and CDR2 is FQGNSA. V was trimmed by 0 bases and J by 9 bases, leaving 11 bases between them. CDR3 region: CASSLAGGQRELFF. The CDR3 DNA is TGTGCCAGCAGCTTAGCGGGGGGGCAAAGGGAGCTGTTTTTT.

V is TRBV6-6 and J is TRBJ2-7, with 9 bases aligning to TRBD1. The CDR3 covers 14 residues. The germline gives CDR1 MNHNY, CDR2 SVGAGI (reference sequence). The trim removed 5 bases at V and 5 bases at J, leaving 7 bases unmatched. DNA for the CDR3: TGTGCCAGCAGTAACAGGGGGCTTTCCGACGAGCAGTACTTC. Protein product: CASSNRGLSDEQYF.

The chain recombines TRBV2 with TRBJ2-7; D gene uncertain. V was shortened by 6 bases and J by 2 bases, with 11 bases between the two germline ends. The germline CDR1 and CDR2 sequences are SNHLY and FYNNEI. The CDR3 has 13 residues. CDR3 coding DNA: TGTGCCAGCAGAGCAGAGGTTACCTACGAGCAGTACTTC. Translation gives CASRAEVTYEQYF.

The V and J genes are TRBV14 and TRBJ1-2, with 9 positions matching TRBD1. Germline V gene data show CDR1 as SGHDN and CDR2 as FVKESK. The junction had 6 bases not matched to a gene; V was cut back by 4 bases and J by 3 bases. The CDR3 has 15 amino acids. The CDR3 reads CASSLSTGGHYGYTF. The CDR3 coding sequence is TGTGCCAGCAGCCTCTCGACAGGGGGGCACTATGGCTACACCTTC.

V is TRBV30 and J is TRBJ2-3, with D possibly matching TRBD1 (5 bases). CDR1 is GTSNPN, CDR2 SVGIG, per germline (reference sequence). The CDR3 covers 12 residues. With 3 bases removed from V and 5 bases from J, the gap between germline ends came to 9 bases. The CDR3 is CAWSLGEDTQYF. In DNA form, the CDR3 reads TGTGCCTGGAGCTTAGGGGAAGATACGCAGTATTTT.

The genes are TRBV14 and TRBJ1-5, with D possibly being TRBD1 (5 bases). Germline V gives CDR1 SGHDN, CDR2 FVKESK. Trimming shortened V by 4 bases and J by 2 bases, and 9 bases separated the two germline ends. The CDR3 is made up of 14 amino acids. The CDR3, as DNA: TGTGCCAGCAGCCCCCGGGGGGGCAATCAGCCCCAGCATTTT. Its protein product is CASSPRGGNQPQHF.

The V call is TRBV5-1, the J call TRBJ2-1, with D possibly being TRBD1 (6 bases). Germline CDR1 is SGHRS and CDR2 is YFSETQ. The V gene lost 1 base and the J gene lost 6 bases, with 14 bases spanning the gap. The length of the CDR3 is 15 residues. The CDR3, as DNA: TGCGCCAGCAGCTTGTCACAGGGTAGGTCCAATGAGCAGTTCTTC. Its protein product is CASSLSQGRSNEQFF.

CDR3 in amino acids: CASSYAGGGELLVYEQYF. CDR3 nucleotide sequence: TGTGCCAGCAGCTACGCAGGGGGCGGGGAACTCCTCGTCTACGAGCAGTACTTC. The J gene is TRBJ2-7, the V gene TRBV7-9, with 8 positions matching TRBD1. The germline V gene has CDR1 SEHNR and CDR2 FQNEAQ (reference sequence). With 4 bases clipped from V and 3 bases from J, the junction kept 17 bases outside the gene matches. The CDR3 length is 18 residues.

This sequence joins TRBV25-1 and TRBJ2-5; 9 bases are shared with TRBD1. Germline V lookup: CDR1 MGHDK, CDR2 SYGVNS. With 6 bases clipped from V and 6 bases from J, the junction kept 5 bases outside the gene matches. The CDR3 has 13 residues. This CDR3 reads CASSPGQGKTQYF. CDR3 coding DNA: TGTGCCAGCAGCCCGGGACAGGGAAAGACCCAGTACTTC. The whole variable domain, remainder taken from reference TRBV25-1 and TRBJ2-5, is EADIYQTPRYLVIGTGKKITLECSQTMGHDKMYWYQQDPGMELHLIHYSYGVNSTEKGDLSSESTVSRIRTEHFPLTLESARPSHTSQYLCASSPGQGKTQYFGPGTRLLVL.

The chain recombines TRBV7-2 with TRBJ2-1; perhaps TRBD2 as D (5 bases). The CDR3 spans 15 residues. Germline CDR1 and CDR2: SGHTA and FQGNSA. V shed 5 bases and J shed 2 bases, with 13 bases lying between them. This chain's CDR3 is CASSTHSGPYNEQFF. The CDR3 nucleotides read TGTGCCAGCAGCACCCACAGCGGCCCCTACAATGAGCAGTTCTTC. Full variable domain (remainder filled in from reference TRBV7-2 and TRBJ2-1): GAGVSQSPSNKVTEKGKDVELRCDPISGHTALYWYRQSLGQGLEFLIYFQGNSAPDKSGLPSDRFSAERTGGSVSTLTIQRTQQEDSAVYLCASSTHSGPYNEQFFGPGTRLTVL.

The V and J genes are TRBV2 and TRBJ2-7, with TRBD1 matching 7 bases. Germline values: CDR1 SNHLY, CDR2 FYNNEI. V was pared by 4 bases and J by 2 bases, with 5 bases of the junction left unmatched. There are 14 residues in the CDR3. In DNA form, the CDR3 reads TGTGCCAGCAGTGCTGACAGGGTGGCCTACGAGCAGTACTTC. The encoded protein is CASSADRVAYEQYF.